This T cell receptor beta chain is drawn from a study of T cell responses to AZD1222 COVID-19 vaccine (dated by TCRdb to the early 2020s). Describing the broader study: Because spike-specific TCR depth and breadth did not differ between the two schedules, AZD1222 recipients who got a second dose at roughly 4 weeks were pooled with those who got a second dose at roughly 12 weeks. Trial participants were enrolled by age into subgroups of 18-55, 56-69 and 70-plus years, and about 150, 27 and 61 TCR-sequenced participants, respectively, were included in these subgroups. TCR sequencing was performed for some 250 trial participants, of whom about 200 were given two doses of AZD1222 and approximately 25 were given two doses of MenACWY control vaccine.

The sample holds a few counts of this clone. It lacks a known antigen. Base qualities are missing; no much larger clone stands one base away. Study-level results and caveats: Because no day 14 peak-response samples were available, the repertoires could be characterized only after the peak T cell response. Most participants were white British and females outnumbered males, and the authors suggested that clonal diversity may have been underestimated. In the small 56-69-year group, the increase in depth fell short of significance, most likely because of low power. Conclusions about previously exposed vaccinees are limited because only a handful of AZD1222 recipients were SARS-CoV-2 seropositive at baseline. The whole spike protein was spanned by vaccine-associated CD4 TCRs, and dominant responses were seen in regions 160-218 and 743-854. Spike-specific TCR breadth and depth rose significantly after two AZD1222 doses compared with day 0 and with MenACWY recipients. Reportedly, almost half of the unique spike-specific TCRs recognized epitopes lying outside the regions that are mutated in the B.1.351 and B.1.1.7 variants.

The CDR3 regions of human TCRbeta chains were analyzed by immunosequencing. Concerning the study's data processing: TCRs in the repertoires were compared against a reference library of SARS-CoV-2-specific TCRs that had been generated with the MIRA antigen-specificity platform. Breadth was defined as the fraction of unique TCRs that were SARS-CoV-2-associated. Depth was defined as the fraction of total T cells that were SARS-CoV-2-associated. Using the MIRA data, each spike-specific TCR was assigned both to the spike region to which the TCR was reactive and to a CD4 or CD8 class. Log10-transformed breadth and depth values were compared by one-way ANOVA with Sidak's multiple comparisons tests. In its TCRdb copy, this immuneACCESS table keeps in-frame sequences only and misses some clones. Where compared with another copy, unresolved V genes explain less than half of these, and the others have no known cause. D and trimming were read from the DNA, whereas the V and J calls and clone size are those reported in that table. Present in this sample are around 89,000 clones, over 75% of which were seen just once. In total, the top ten clones hold roughly a tenth of the sample.

Taken with the paper, the label for time point translates to: baseline before first vaccination. Samples from vaccinated people were obtained from the UK trials COV001 and COV002, which included a single-blind randomized controlled phase 2/3 trial of AZD1222 (ChAdOx1 nCoV-19) in healthy adults. For TCRbeta chain sequencing, PBMC samples were collected from trial participants at day 0 and at day 28 after the second dose. There are 15 amino acids in the CDR3, from cysteine to phenylalanine inclusive. The read is trimmed to its CDR3 DNA, 45 bases read in frame from base 1. Relative to germline, V is 5 bases shorter and J is 4 bases shorter, with 17 bases between their ends. The germline V gene gives CDR1 as SGHTA and CDR2 as FQGTGA.

The chain couples TRBV7-3 to TRBJ1-1, with a weak D call of TRBD1 (6 bases match). Sequences were derived from peripheral blood, sampled on day 0 of AZD1222 vaccination. This sequence originates from an adult in good health. The nucleotide sequence is given as TGTGCCAGCAGCCCAGATTACAGGGCTAGCACTGAAGCTTTCTTT. Translated, it reads CASSPDYRASTEAFF.